This entry features one T cell receptor (beta chain) sequence. Mixed chimerism was transient after nonmyeloablative marrow transplants from related graft donors. Unstimulated Tregs (CD4+CD25+CD127-) and CD4+CD25- non-Tregs were sorted from PBMCs. Clones were read by immunoSEQ multiplex PCR, and TCRdb kept only the in-frame ones, dropping some. The top ten hold 1.6% of the sample, which has more than 70,000 clones, 90% to 95% seen once. This CDR3 is built from 16 residues. The ends lost 0 bases at V and 4 bases at J; junction bases unmatched: 4. CDR1 is SNHLY, CDR2 FYNNEI, per germline. The data derive from a study of Tregs in tolerant kidney transplant recipients.

This receptor was identified in a human patient who received a combined kidney and bone marrow transplant. Some T cells may be graft donor cells. The chain is built from TRBV2 and TRBJ1-5; the match to TRBD1 covers 9 bases. The source material was CD4+ T cells from blood (PBMCs), sampled 24 months after the transplant. The CDR3 bases are TGTGCCAGCAGTGAAGCGTCCGGGACAGGGAATCAGCCCCAGCATTTT. It specifies CASSEASGTGNQPQHF.